This T cell receptor beta chain originates from a study of long-term antiretroviral therapy in people with HIV. Study-level findings and limits: CDR3 length ranges were narrower in HIV repertoires than in controls.

Trimming cost V 4 bases and J 2 bases; bases outside gene matches: 9. The CDR3 spans 16 residues. Per germline, CDR1 SGHNT and CDR2 YENEEA. Details on this clone: What it binds is unknown.

At survey level, the immunoSEQ assay was run in its v3.0 version. The method was immunoSEQ multiplex PCR; TCRdb's version includes in-frame clones alone and lacks a portion of them. Of tens of thousands of clones listed, about 81% are singletons. This specimen was unsorted PBMCs, taken 1.5 years after starting antiretroviral therapy. This TCR was recovered from a man in his thirties or forties with HIV. J is TRBJ2-3 and V is TRBV11-3, with 7 bases fitting TRBD1. The CDR3 bases are TGTGCCAGCAGCTCCTTAGGGGGCTTAGACACAGATACGCAGTATTTT. Translating gives CASSSLGGLDTDTQYF.